The next 10 T cell receptor beta chains were all read from a single sample in a study of regulatory T cells in long-lasting Graves disease. Arm-PCR with iRepertoire HTBI primers amplified the CDR3 regions for these TCR beta libraries. TCRdb called the multiplex PCR reads again in MiXCR, with one record for every CDR3 protein. The sample records roughly 470,000 distinct CDR3 sequences, more than 20% being singletons. The time point was: persistent/refractory GD, antithyroid drugs over 5 years with positive TRAb. From PBMCs, RNA was extracted and then used to make the TCR library. Sequenced here: peripheral blood mononuclear cells (PBMCs), sampled when the disease was refractory, from a patient treated with antithyroid drugs. The source is a female donor with Graves disease.

V usage is TRBV5-1 and J usage is TRBJ2-7; 11 bases are shared with TRBD2. The CDR3 is 14 amino acids. The V and J ends lost 4 bases and 9 bases, in that order; junction bases with no gene match: 9. Germline V gene lookup returns CDR1 SGHRS and CDR2 YFSETQ. CDR3: CASSARLAGLWQYF. The CDR3, as DNA: TGCGCCAGCAGCGCGAGACTAGCGGGATTATGGCAGTACTTC.

At least ten counts were recorded for this clonotype. This chain joins TRBV11-2 and TRBJ1-1; the match to TRBD1 covers 7 bases. Germline V gives CDR1 SGHAT, CDR2 FQNNGV. Trimming removed 1 base from V and 7 bases from J; junction bases left unmatched: 6. The CDR3 length is 14 residues. The CDR3 sequence is CASSLGWRQGEAFF. In DNA, the CDR3 is TGTGCCAGCAGCTTAGGGTGGAGACAGGGTGAAGCTTTCTTT.

The chain uses TRBV5-4 and TRBJ2-3; D is unclear. The CDR3 spans 14 residues. Germline CDR1 reads SGHNT; CDR2 reads YYREEE (reference sequence). V lost 4 bases and J 4 bases, leaving 13 bases between the germline ends. The CDR3 nucleotides read TGTGCCAGCAGCCCCGGACGAATAGCAGATACGCAGTATTTT. Protein sequence: CASSPGRIADTQYF.

This clonotype occurred a few times. The chain couples TRBV6-1 to TRBJ2-4; the D is unclear. The germline gives CDR1 MNHNS, CDR2 SASEGT. V was clipped by 3 bases and J by 7 bases, with 13 bases between them. The CDR3 covers 14 residues. The CDR3: CASSDPLRKNIQYF. Written as DNA, the CDR3 is TGTGCCAGCAGTGATCCCCTTAGAAAGAACATTCAGTACTTC.

This clonotype was detected a few times. V usage is TRBV25-1 and J usage is TRBJ1-1; weak D call: TRBD1 (5 bases). Looked up from germline, CDR1 is MGHDK and CDR2 is SYGVNS. This CDR3 is built from 15 residues. Trimming cost V 4 bases and J 4 bases, with 16 bases left between them. Here the CDR3 reads CASSGAVGRGTEAFF. As DNA, the CDR3 is TGTGCCAGCAGTGGGGCCGTCGGTAGGGGCACTGAAGCTTTCTTT.

This chain uses TRBV19 with TRBJ2-1; D call uncertain. V lost 4 bases, J lost 5 bases, and 12 bases lay in between. CDR3 size: 14 residues. Per germline, CDR1 LNHDA and CDR2 SQIVND (reference sequence). CDR3 loop: CASSTVEGDNEQFF. As DNA, the CDR3 is TGTGCCAGTAGTACAGTCGAAGGCGACAATGAGCAGTTCTTC.

This clonotype has more than one count but fewer than ten. The chain recombines TRBV5-5 with TRBJ2-7; D gene ambiguous. This CDR3 comprises 12 residues. Trimming removed 2 bases at V and 2 bases at J, with 5 bases between. Germline-derived CDR1 and CDR2 are SGHKS and YYEKEE (reference sequence). The CDR3 region is CASSFDTYEQYF. CDR3 in DNA: TGTGCCAGCAGCTTTGATACCTACGAGCAGTACTTC.

This clonotype was counted many times. The rearrangement joins TRBV2 to TRBJ2-7, with 10 bases that match TRBD2. The V segment lost 1 base and the J segment 5 bases; nucleotides outside the gene matches: 8. This CDR3 comprises 16 residues. The V gene's germline CDR1 is SNHLY and CDR2 FYNNEI. This CDR3 is CASSEDPAGGPNEQYF. CDR3 DNA sequence: TGTGCCAGCAGTGAAGACCCAGCGGGAGGGCCTAACGAGCAGTACTTC.

Regarding this clonotype: A much more abundant neighbour one base away suggests this may be a read error. The J gene is TRBJ1-5, the V gene TRBV20-1, with D unclear. Germline values: CDR1 DFQATT, CDR2 SNEGSKA (reference sequence). This CDR3 is 13 amino acids long. V was shortened by 1 base and J by 0 bases, with 4 bases between the two germline ends. The CDR3 here is CSARVYSNQPQHF. The DNA for the CDR3 is TGCAGTGCTAGAGTATATAGCAATCAGCCCCAGCATTTT.

This clonotype was seen at least ten times. V usage is TRBV27 and J usage is TRBJ2-7; 7 positions match TRBD2. In germline, CDR1 is MNHEY, CDR2 SMNVEV (reference sequence). V dropped 2 bases and J dropped 2; count of bases not matched to a gene: 3. CDR3 size: 14 residues. CDR3 nucleotide sequence: TGTGCCAGCAGTTTAAGCGGGGCCGCCTACGAGCAGTACTTC. Encoded protein: CASSLSGAAYEQYF.